Presented here are 19 T cell receptor beta chains from one specimen sequenced in a study of shared clonotypes between healthy human individuals. This table comes from immunoSEQ multiplex PCR, and its TCRdb copy is limited to in-frame clones, with some not included. This table has roughly 2.1 million clones, about 92% appearing once. Naive-designated CD8 cells lacked CD45RO, were positively enriched for CCR7, and omitted terminally differentiated effector memory CD45RA+ cells. Sequenced: naive CD8+ T cells from PBMCs. The receptors originated from a man between 18 and 29 years old in good health. Some clones in this sample may be carry-over from other donors' samples.

In DNA, the CDR3 is TGCGCCAGCAGCCAAGTAAAACCGAGGGGGACGGGCACAGATACGCAGTATTTT. Translation: CASSQVKPRGTGTDTQYF. This chain uses TRBV4-1 with TRBJ2-3, with a weak D call TRBD1 (6 bases). The V end was cut by 1 base, the J end by 1 base, with 18 bases between. The germline gives CDR1 MGHRA, CDR2 YSYEKL. The CDR3 has 18 amino acids.

This sequence joins TRBV10-1 and TRBJ2-2, with D possibly being TRBD2 (6 bases). With 0 bases removed from V and 5 bases from J, the gap between germline ends came to 16 bases. This CDR3 region has 17 residues. CDR1 is WNHNN, CDR2 SYGVQD, per germline (reference sequence). CDR3 bases: TGCGCCAGCAGTGAGTCCCGCGGGGCCCCGCAGACCGGGGAGCTGTTTTTT. It codes for CASSESRGAPQTGELFF.

The rearrangement uses TRBV15 and TRBJ1-1; D is perhaps TRBD1 (6 bases). The V end lost 4 bases, the J end lost 3 bases, and 15 bases lay between the germline ends. There are 15 residues in the CDR3. Germline values: CDR1 LNHNV, CDR2 YYDKDF (reference sequence). CDR3 in DNA: TGTGCCACCAGCAAACGGGACATAGGGGACACTGAAGCTTTCTTT. Protein: CATSKRDIGDTEAFF.

V and J are TRBV29-1 and TRBJ1-2; D unresolved. Germline loops: CDR1 SQVTM, CDR2 ANQGSEA. The ends were cut back, 4 bases at V and 4 bases at J, with 13 bases in the middle. This CDR3 region has 13 residues. The CDR3 is CSVVSEEVYGYTF. CDR3 in DNA: TGCAGCGTTGTGTCAGAGGAAGTCTATGGCTACACCTTC.

The chain has TRBV11-2 and TRBJ2-1, with 10 bases fitting TRBD1. V shed 5 bases and J 2 bases; nucleotides not matched to a gene: 6. This CDR3 comprises 16 residues. Germline V CDR1 and CDR2: SGHAT, FQNNGV. In DNA, the CDR3 is TGTGCCAGCAGCCCAAGGACAGGGGGAGCCTACAATGAGCAGTTCTTC. Translating gives CASSPRTGGAYNEQFF.

In the case of this clone: Other DNA sequences from this sample encode an identical CDR3 as well. This rearrangement joins TRBV6-5 to TRBJ1-2; no definite D call. The CDR3 sequence is 13 residues long. Germline CDR1 is MNHEY and CDR2 is SVGAGI. Deletions cut 0 bases from V and 3 bases from J, with 5 bases between. CDR3 sequence (DNA): TGTGCCAGCAGTTACTCTCCCTACTATGGCTACACCTTC. It is translated as CASSYSPYYGYTF.

This sequence joins TRBV4-1 and TRBJ1-1; maybe TRBD1 (6 bases). V lost 4 bases to trimming and J lost 2 bases, with 14 bases between them. The CDR3 loop spans 15 amino acids. Germline V gene data show CDR1 as MGHRA and CDR2 as YSYEKL. The CDR3 reads CASSPEGGANTEAFF. CDR3 DNA sequence: TGCGCCAGCAGCCCAGAGGGGGGGGCTAACACTGAAGCTTTCTTT.

CDR3 loop: CASSLFGDTEAFF. In DNA, the CDR3 is TGTGCCAGCAGTTTATTTGGGGACACTGAAGCTTTCTTT. The chain recombines TRBV28 with TRBJ1-1, with D uncertain. CDR3 length equals 13 residues. V gave up 1 base and J gave up 3 bases, with 6 bases separating them. CDR1 is MDHEN, CDR2 SYDVKM, per germline.

This clone was recorded once. V gene TRBV7-2 combines with J gene TRBJ1-2, with D possibly TRBD1 on 6 matching bases. The length of the CDR3 is 13 residues. Germline V lookup: CDR1 SGHTA, CDR2 FQGNSA. The V end lost 8 bases, the J end lost 6 bases, and 16 bases lay between the germline ends. The CDR3 loop is CASLNRVLDGYTF. The CDR3 coding sequence is TGTGCCAGCCTGAACAGGGTCTTGGATGGCTACACCTTC.

The genes are TRBV18 and TRBJ2-7, with D perhaps matching TRBD1 or TRBD2 (5 bases each). The CDR3 covers 14 residues. Germline V gene sequence: CDR1 KGHSH, CDR2 LQKENI. The V gene lost 4 bases and the J gene lost 3 bases, with 13 bases spanning the gap. The CDR3 sequence: CASSLRGVLYEQYF. The DNA for the CDR3 is TGTGCCAGCTCACTCCGAGGGGTTCTCTACGAGCAGTACTTC.

The gene calls are TRBV5-6 and TRBJ2-2, with D unclear. V lost 0 bases to trimming and J lost 0 bases, with 3 bases between them. CDR1 is SGHDT, CDR2 YYEEEE, per germline. CDR3 length: 14 residues. In DNA form, the CDR3 reads TGTGCCAGCAGCTTGGGGTCGAACACCGGGGAGCTGTTTTTT. Amino acids: CASSLGSNTGELFF. Full variable domain (rest looked up from reference TRBV5-6 and TRBJ2-2): DAGVTQSPTHLIKTRGQQVTLRCSPKSGHDTVSWYQQALGQGPQFIFQYYEEEERQRGNFPDRFSGHQFPNYSSELNVNALLLGDSALYLCASSLGSNTGELFFGEGSRLTVL.

The genes are TRBV27 and TRBJ2-2, with D maybe TRBD1 (6 bases). Germline-derived CDR1 and CDR2 are MNHEY and SMNVEV (reference sequence). V lost 5 bases, J lost 1 base, and 17 bases lay in between. The length of the CDR3 is 17 residues. CDR3 bases: TGTGCCAGCAGTACGGGGACATTCGGGCGGAACACCGGGGAGCTGTTTTTT. Translation: CASSTGTFGRNTGELFF.

The rearrangement joins TRBV9 to TRBJ2-7, with 7 bases matching TRBD2. The germline CDR1 and CDR2 sequences are SGDLS and YYNGEE. V shed 4 bases and J 7 bases; nucleotides not matched to a gene: 11. The CDR3 sequence is 14 residues long. The chain's CDR3 is CASSSEGGLGEQYF. DNA of the CDR3: TGTGCCAGCAGCTCCGAGGGAGGGTTGGGGGAGCAGTACTTC.

The chain links TRBV28 to TRBJ2-7; D gene unclear. Germline lookup yields CDR1 MDHEN and CDR2 SYDVKM. Trimming took off 5 bases at V and 4 bases at J, with 6 bases between the two ends. The CDR3 is 11 residues long. Here the CDR3 reads CASSHKYEQYF. In DNA form, the CDR3 reads TGTGCCAGCAGTCATAAATACGAGCAGTACTTC.

The rearrangement uses TRBV27 and TRBJ2-3; 8 bases map to TRBD1. Trimming took 6 bases from V and 2 from J; bases not matched to a gene: 13. The CDR3 is made up of 17 amino acids. Germline V lookup: CDR1 MNHEY, CDR2 SMNVEV (reference sequence). The CDR3 sequence is CASSHPPGTGLTDTQYF. CDR3 DNA: TGTGCCAGCAGCCACCCCCCCGGGACAGGACTCACAGATACGCAGTATTTT.

The chain joins TRBV21-1 to TRBJ1-5; TRBD1 is the table's D call and was not checked against the DNA. TRBV21-1 corresponds to a pseudogene. CDR3 length: 18 amino acids. The CDR3 region is CASSKDAGTGVYNQPQHF. CDR3 nucleotides: TGTGCCAGCAGCAAAGATGCGGGGACAGGGGTTTACAATCAGCCCCAGCATTTT.

The gene calls are TRBV5-1 and TRBJ2-7; tentatively, D is TRBD1 (6 bases). Trimming shortened V by 2 bases and J by 3 bases, and 21 bases separated the two germline ends. The CDR3 is 17 amino acids. The germline CDR1 and CDR2 sequences are SGHRS and YFSETQ. The CDR3 DNA reads as TGCGCCAGCAGCTTAAGAGCAGGGGAAGCTCGCGGCTACGAGCAGTACTTC. Translated: CASSLRAGEARGYEQYF.

CDR3 nucleotide sequence: TGTGCCAGCAGTTTTCCCGGGCCGCCCCCCGCTTTCTTT. Translation: CASSFPGPPPAFF. This chain connects TRBV28 to TRBJ1-1, with D unresolved. The germline V and J ends were trimmed by 3 bases and 11 bases, with 16 bases remaining between them. This CDR3 contains 13 residues. CDR1 is MDHEN and CDR2 is SYDVKM in the germline V gene.

The gene calls are TRBV29-1 and TRBJ1-2; D is unresolved. Germline values: CDR1 SQVTM, CDR2 ANQGSEA. The CDR3 spans 18 residues. The V gene lost 6 bases and the J gene lost 1 base, with 27 bases spanning the gap. In DNA form, the CDR3 reads TGCAGCGTCTTAAGCCGGGAGGCGACCTCTTTAATTAACTATGGCTACACCTTC. It translates to CSVLSREATSLINYGYTF.